This is a list of T cell receptor beta chains from one sample in a study of shared clonotypes between healthy human individuals. Only in-frame clones appear in the TCRdb table, and some are missing; sequencing was by immunoSEQ multiplex PCR. In the table there are 1,100,000 or so clones, around three quarters of which are singletons. Sequenced input: memory CD4+ T cells from PBMCs. All receptors derive from a young man in good health. Some clones in this sample may be carry-over from other donors' samples. CDR3s include the opening cysteine and the closing phenylalanine or tryptophan. A D gene is named only where the DNA matches it firmly. Expanded clones are given a class, and other clones once, few, many or no size at all.

V gene	J gene	D gene	clone size	CDR3 DNA	CDR3 protein
TRBV6-6	TRBJ1-2	-	-	TGTGCCAGCAGTCCGGAGCACAGGGCCACAGGCTACACCTTC	CASSPEHRATGYTF
TRBV7-6	TRBJ2-5	TRBD2	-	TGTGCCAGCAGCTTAGGGACTAGCAACAGTGAGACCCAGTACTTC	CASSLGTSNSETQYF
TRBV4-1	TRBJ2-6	TRBD1	-	TGCGCCAGCAGCCAGCCTACAGGGGCTGGGGCCAACGTCCTGACTTTC	CASSQPTGAGANVLTF
TRBV18	TRBJ1-3	-	-	TGTGCCAGCTCACCTATAAGTAGCTCTGGAAACACCATATATTTT	CASSPISSSGNTIYF
TRBV5-1	TRBJ2-3	-	few	TGCGCCAGCAGCTATTTCGGCAACCCCACAGATACGCAGTATTTT	CASSYFGNPTDTQYF
TRBV18	TRBJ2-7	-	-	TGTGCCAGCTCACCCCAGCCGGGGAACTACGAGCAGTACTTC	CASSPQPGNYEQYF
TRBV7-2	TRBJ1-1	-	-	TGTGCCAGCAGCTCGGGACGCCAATACGCTGAAGCTTTCTTT	CASSSGRQYAEAFF
TRBV6-1	TRBJ1-2	TRBD1	-	TGTGCCAGCAGTCCCAGCGGGACAGGAGTCTATGGCTACACCTTC	CASSPSGTGVYGYTF
TRBV5-1	TRBJ2-3	-	-	TGCGCCAGCAGCCCTGGGACCGTTGGAGATACGCAGTATTTT	CASSPGTVGDTQYF
TRBV9	TRBJ2-1	TRBD1	-	TGTGCCAGCAGCCCGTCTAGGGGGCGGAGCTCCTACAATGAGCAGTTCTTC	CASSPSRGRSSYNEQFF
TRBV2	TRBJ2-1	-	-	TGTGCCAGCAGTTCCGGGCGGAGCTCCTACAATGAGCAGTTCTTC	CASSSGRSSYNEQFF
TRBV28	TRBJ2-7	-	once	TGTGCCAGCAGCTCGGTCTCCTACGAGCAGTACTTC	CASSSVSYEQYF
TRBV6-5	TRBJ1-1	-	-	TGTGCCAGCAGTATGACGGCAGGGAACACTGAAGCTTTCTTT	CASSMTAGNTEAFF
TRBV5-1	TRBJ2-6	TRBD1	-	TGCGCCAGCAGTCAGGCGAAACAGGGGTCTGGGGCCAACGTCCTGACTTTC	CASSQAKQGSGANVLTF
TRBV5-4	TRBJ2-3	-	few	TGTGCCAGCAGCATGGAACCCCAACAGGGAGGGGATACGCAGTATTTT	CASSMEPQQGGDTQYF
TRBV7-2	TRBJ1-1	-	-	TGTGCCAGCAGCCTCGGTTCCGGGACTGGCACTGAAGCTTTCTTT	CASSLGSGTGTEAFF
TRBV7-2	TRBJ2-1	-	-	TGTGCCAGCAGCTCCCAGCCTAGGGGCAATGAGCAGTTCTTC	CASSSQPRGNEQFF
TRBV19	TRBJ1-5	-	once	TGTGCCAGTGGCCCTCCGTTCGGCAATCAGCCCCAGCATTTT	CASGPPFGNQPQHF
TRBV6-4	TRBJ2-7	-	-	TGTGCCAGCAGTGACCAGGGCCCATACGAGCAGTACTTC	CASSDQGPYEQYF
TRBV7-3	TRBJ1-1	-	many	TGTGCCAGCAGCTATAAGATGAACACTGAAGCTTTCTTT	CASSYKMNTEAFF
TRBV5-1	TRBJ2-1	-	-	TGCGCCAGCAGCTTGTCCCCAACGACCAGCTCCTACAATGAGCAGTTCTTC	CASSLSPTTSSYNEQFF
TRBV5-1	TRBJ2-1	-	-	TGCGCCAGCAGCTTGATGGCATCCTCCGGGCAGTTCTTC	CASSLMASSGQFF
TRBV19	TRBJ1-5	-	-	TGTGCCAGTAGTATACACAGGTCTTTAGATAGCAATCAGCCCCAGCATTTT	CASSIHRSLDSNQPQHF
TRBV7-2	TRBJ2-3	TRBD2	-	TGTGCCAGCAGCGCTCAGTCAGGCGGGGGGAGGGGCACAGATACGCAGTATTTT	CASSAQSGGGRGTDTQYF
TRBV19	TRBJ1-2	-	-	TGTGCCACTAAACTGACAGGAGACTATGGCTACACCTTC	CATKLTGDYGYTF
TRBV30	TRBJ1-5	-	-	TGTGCCTGGAACCGGGATGACAATCAGCCCCAGCATTTT	CAWNRDDNQPQHF
TRBV5-1	TRBJ2-7	-	-	TGCGCCAGCAGCAAAGAAAGGGAGCAGTACTTC	CASSKEREQYF
TRBV6-1	TRBJ1-3	-	once	TGTGCCAGCAGTGAAGGTGGGGGAAACACCATATATTTT	CASSEGGGNTIYF
TRBV11-1	TRBJ2-3	-	once	TGTGCCAGCAGCTTAGAGTATAGCACAGATACGCAGTATTTT	CASSLEYSTDTQYF
TRBV27	TRBJ2-7	-	-	TGTGCCAGCAGTTTAAAAGGGGCAGGGTACTACGAGCAGTACTTC	CASSLKGAGYYEQYF
TRBV19	TRBJ1-4	TRBD1	-	TGTGCCAGTAGGCCGGGACAGGGGATTGCTAATGAAAAACTGTTTTTT	CASRPGQGIANEKLFF
TRBV6-6	TRBJ1-3	-	-	TGTGCCAGCAGCGACCGAGGCGGAAACACCATATATTTT	CASSDRGGNTIYF
TRBV4-2	TRBJ1-3	-	-	TGTGCCAGCAGCCAAGATATCCGCCCAGGGCGTGTGGACACCATATATTTT	CASSQDIRPGRVDTIYF
TRBV9	TRBJ1-1	-	few	TGTGCCAGCAGCGTAGCCATCAACATGAACACTGAAGCTTTCTTT	CASSVAINMNTEAFF
TRBV5-1	TRBJ2-1	-	few	TGCGCCAGCAGCTTGGATGGGTCCTACAATGAGCAGTTCTTC	CASSLDGSYNEQFF
TRBV25-1	TRBJ2-1	TRBD1	-	TGTGCCAGCAGTGCAGCACCGGGACAGAGTCCGAACAATGAGCAGTTCTTC	CASSAAPGQSPNNEQFF
TRBV25-1	TRBJ2-1	TRBD1	once	TGTGCCAGCAGTGGATGGACAGGGGGCTACAATGAGCAGTTCTTC	CASSGWTGGYNEQFF
TRBV30	TRBJ1-1	-	-	TGTGCCTGGGCACTTTCCGCGGGCAGAAAATACACTGAAGCTTTCTTT	CAWALSAGRKYTEAFF
TRBV5-1	TRBJ2-5	TRBD1	-	TGCGCCAGCAGCTTAGGACAGGGGCTTCCCCGGGAGGAGACCCAGTACTTC	CASSLGQGLPREETQYF
TRBV6-1	TRBJ2-1	TRBD2	-	TGTGCCACCGACTCCAGCGGGAGGCAGGAAAATGAGCAGTTCTTC	CATDSSGRQENEQFF
TRBV5-4	TRBJ2-3	TRBD1	-	TGTGCCAGCAGCTTGCGACAGGGGAAAGATACGCAGTATTTT	CASSLRQGKDTQYF
TRBV28	TRBJ2-3	-	many	TGTGCCAGCAACCCCGGGGGTATGGATACGCAGTATTTT	CASNPGGMDTQYF
TRBV2	TRBJ1-5	TRBD1	-	TGTGCCAGCAGTGAAGCGGGACAGGGCCCTGGCCAGCCCCAGCATTTT	CASSEAGQGPGQPQHF
TRBV28	TRBJ1-5	TRBD1	-	TGTGCCAGCAGTCCGCCTTTTCTAACAGGGGGCGGCCAGCCCCAGCATTTT	CASSPPFLTGGGQPQHF
TRBV19	TRBJ2-1	TRBD1	-	TGTGCCAGTAGTCGGAGAGAGGCAGGGGGCTACAATGAGCAGTTCTTC	CASSRREAGGYNEQFF
TRBV6-1	TRBJ2-7	TRBD1	-	TGTGCCAGCAGGGACAGGGCTCTCTCTCCCTACGAGCAGTACTTC	CASRDRALSPYEQYF
TRBV7-8	TRBJ2-1	TRBD2	-	TGTGCCAGCAGCTTTAGGGAGGGCCCATACAATGAGCAGTTCTTC	CASSFREGPYNEQFF
TRBV29-1	TRBJ2-5	-	-	TGCAGCGTTGAAGGCCTGCTCCAGGGGACCCAGTACTTC	CSVEGLLQGTQYF
TRBV28	TRBJ1-2	TRBD1	-	TGTGCCAGCAGTCTTCGGATTAGGGGGACAGGTTTTGGCTACACCTTC	CASSLRIRGTGFGYTF
TRBV28	TRBJ2-1	-	once	TGTGCCAGCAGTTTACCCCTAGGGGGAGGGCCGTCCTACAATGAGCAGTTCTTC	CASSLPLGGGPSYNEQFF
TRBV14	TRBJ2-1	TRBD2	-	TGTGCCAGCAGCCAAGATAGGGCCGAGGGCGGGAGGGAAAATGAGCAGTTCTTC	CASSQDRAEGGRENEQFF
TRBV7-2	TRBJ1-2	TRBD1	-	TGTGCCAGCAGCGCATTGACAGGGCTTGGCTACACCTTC	CASSALTGLGYTF
TRBV10-2	TRBJ2-7	TRBD2	-	TGCGCCAGCGCTTTGGACCACCCGGGACTAGCGGGAGGCGAGCAGTACTTC	CASALDHPGLAGGEQYF